One and the same sample provided the 25 T cell receptor beta chains below, sequenced in a study of T-cell reconstitution after alpha-beta-depleted transplantation in children. Preparation of the TCRbeta library involved a method that used unique molecular identifiers. TCRdb re-called the PCR reads with MiXCR, one entry per CDR3 protein. Of around 580,000 distinct CDR3 sequences in the sample, approximately 30% were seen once. Sequencing was performed on PBMCs, taken before TCRalphabeta/CD19-depleted stem cell transplant. Receptors originate from a boy under two years old with Wiskott-Aldrich syndrome, due to receive a stem cell transplant.

Notes on this clonotype: Mismatch with germline at one junction end may stem from a read error. As DNA, the CDR3 is TGTGCCAGCAGTGGGACGGGCTACAATGAGCAGTTCTTC. Its translation: CASSGTGYNEQFF. The rearrangement uses TRBV5-1 and TRBJ2-1, with D perhaps given as TRBD1 or TRBD2 (5 bases each). The CDR3 extends over 13 amino acids. Germline-derived CDR1 and CDR2 are SGHRS and YFSETQ.

This sequence joins TRBV28 and TRBJ2-1; a possible D gene is TRBD1 (6 bases). Germline assignment: CDR1 MDHEN and CDR2 SYDVKM. Deletions cut 7 bases from V and 3 bases from J, with 10 bases between. This CDR3 has 13 residues. The CDR3 DNA reads as TGTGCCAGCACAGGGGAATTCTACAATGAGCAGTTCTTC. Protein sequence: CASTGEFYNEQFF.

The rearrangement uses TRBV7-3 and TRBJ2-2, with D uncertain. Trimming took 5 bases from V and 1 from J, leaving 11 bases between them. CDR3 length: 15 amino acids. Germline V gene data show CDR1 as SGHTA and CDR2 as FQGTGA. The CDR3: CASSLRPQNTGELFF. The DNA of the CDR3 is TGTGCCAGCAGCCTTAGACCCCAGAACACCGGGGAGCTGTTTTTT.

CDR3 in amino acids: CSVKARDNEQFF. DNA for the CDR3: TGCAGCGTTAAGGCCAGGGACAATGAGCAGTTCTTC. V usage is TRBV29-1 and J usage is TRBJ2-1; possibly TRBD1 for D (5 bases). Germline-derived CDR1 and CDR2 are SQVTM and ANQGSEA. V was trimmed by 5 bases and J by 5 bases, leaving 10 bases between them. This CDR3 has 12 residues.

This clonotype was seen repeatedly, ten times or more. V is TRBV28 and J is TRBJ1-5; 11 nucleotides align to TRBD1. This CDR3 is 15 amino acids long. Trimming took 6 bases from V and 1 from J; bases not matched to a gene: 2. Germline V gene sequence: CDR1 MDHEN, CDR2 SYDVKM. In nucleotides, the CDR3 is TGTGCCAGCAGGGGGACAGGGGGGAGCAATCAGCCCCAGCATTTT. It is translated as CASRGTGGSNQPQHF.

This chain joins TRBV24-1 and TRBJ2-1; 7 nucleotides align to TRBD1. This CDR3 comprises 16 residues. Germline CDR1 is KGHDR and CDR2 is SFDVKD. Germline trimming cut 3 bases from V and 6 bases from J; bases unmatched to any gene: 10. The CDR3 region is CATSDLRDRGGNEQFF. CDR3 coding DNA: TGTGCCACCAGTGATCTCCGGGACAGAGGAGGCAATGAGCAGTTCTTC.

The chain recombines TRBV29-1 with TRBJ2-1; the D gene is possibly TRBD2 (6 bases). Germline values: CDR1 SQVTM, CDR2 ANQGSEA. CDR3 length equals 14 residues. V was cut by 2 bases and J by 8 bases, with 16 bases left in between. As DNA, the CDR3 is TGCAGCGTTGAACGTGAGGAGGGTGGGTATGAGCAGTTCTTC. It encodes CSVEREEGGYEQFF.

This clonotype was observed a handful of times. The CDR3, as DNA: TGCGCCAGCAGCCGTACTAGCGGGAGAGGTGAGCAGTTCTTC. It yields the protein CASSRTSGRGEQFF. The chain couples TRBV5-1 to TRBJ2-1; 11 bases match TRBD2. Germline CDR1 and CDR2: SGHRS and YFSETQ. The CDR3 is 14 residues long. V was pared by 4 bases and J by 9 bases, with 6 bases of the junction left unmatched. Together with reference TRBV5-1 and TRBJ2-1, the CDR3 gives the full variable domain: KAGVTQTPRYLIKTRGQQVTLSCSPISGHRSVSWYQQTPGQGLQFLFEYFSETQRNKGNFPGRFSGRQFSNSRSEMNVSTLELGDSALYLCASSRTSGRGEQFFGPGTRLTVL.

The DNA for the CDR3 is TGTGCCAGCAGCTCGGCCAGCGGGCGCACCGGGGAGCTGTTTTTT. It encodes CASSSASGRTGELFF. The genes are TRBV11-2 and TRBJ2-2; TRBD2 might be the D (6 bases). CDR1 SGHAT and CDR2 FQNNGV come from the germline V gene. The CDR3 extends over 15 amino acids. With 4 bases removed from V and 4 bases from J, the gap between germline ends came to 13 bases.

The chain joins TRBV12-3 or TRBV12-4 to TRBJ2-1, with 16 positions matching TRBD2. The V gene end was trimmed by 5 bases and the J gene end by 10 bases; junction bases not matched to a gene: 14. The CDR3 consists of 18 residues. As DNA, the CDR3 is TGTGCCAGCAGTCCGGGACTAGCGGGAGGGCGATATTCCAGGGAGCAGTTCTTC. Translation gives CASSPGLAGGRYSREQFF.

The count of this clonotype is one. J is TRBJ2-1 and V is TRBV5-1, with 13 bases lining up with TRBD2. Per germline, CDR1 SGHRS and CDR2 YFSETQ. Unmatched junction bases numbered 2, after V lost 2 bases and J lost 6 bases. The CDR3 has 15 residues. CDR3 coding DNA: TGCGCCAGCAGCTTTACTAGCGGGAGGGCCAATGAGCAGTTCTTC. Translated: CASSFTSGRANEQFF.

This clonotype came up a few times. V usage is TRBV6-1 and J usage is TRBJ2-7; 10 bases agree with TRBD2. The CDR3 runs 13 residues. Looked up from germline, CDR1 is MNHNS and CDR2 is SASEGT. V shed 7 bases, J shed 6 bases, and the junction held 6 bases outside the gene matches. The CDR3 reads CASKPSGRSEQYF. For the CDR3, the DNA is TGTGCCAGCAAGCCTAGCGGGAGAAGCGAGCAGTACTTC.

This clonotype was recorded a few times. The chain employs TRBV28 and TRBJ2-2; 10 positions agree with TRBD2. The germline gives CDR1 MDHEN, CDR2 SYDVKM. This CDR3 contains 16 residues. The junction had 4 bases not matched to a gene; V was cut back by 3 bases and J by 3 bases. In DNA form, the CDR3 reads TGTGCCAGCAGTTTGGAGCTAGCGGGAGACACCGGGGAGCTGTTTTTT. Protein sequence: CASSLELAGDTGELFF.

This clonotype was picked up a small number of times. The rearrangement joins TRBV7-2 to TRBJ2-1; D remains unclear. CDR1 is SGHTA, CDR2 FQGNSA, per germline. The CDR3 runs 14 residues. The ends were cut back, 0 bases at V and 4 bases at J, with 7 bases in the middle. CDR3 bases: TGTGCCAGCAGCTTAGCGGGATTTTACAATGAGCAGTTCTTC. It specifies CASSLAGFYNEQFF.

The rearrangement joins TRBV2 to TRBJ1-6, with D possibly matching TRBD1 (6 bases). The CDR3 covers 15 residues. The V gene lost 0 bases and the J gene lost 8 bases, with 11 bases spanning the gap. In germline, CDR1 is SNHLY, CDR2 FYNNEI. The DNA for the CDR3 is TGTGCCAGCAGTGAAGCGCGGACAGCTTATTCACCCCTCCACTTT. Translating gives CASSEARTAYSPLHF.

This clonotype was observed once. The chain has TRBV29-1 and TRBJ1-1; D is unresolved. The CDR3 has 13 residues. Per the germline V gene, CDR1 is SQVTM and CDR2 is ANQGSEA. Trimming removed 4 bases from V and 3 bases from J, with 12 bases in between. CDR3 amino acids: CSVAPRVHTEAFF. The CDR3 DNA reads as TGCAGCGTTGCGCCGCGGGTGCACACTGAAGCTTTCTTT.

This chain connects TRBV7-2 to TRBJ1-5; perhaps TRBD1 as D (5 bases). The germline V and J ends were trimmed by 6 bases and 0 bases, with 18 bases remaining between them. Germline CDR1 reads SGHTA; CDR2 reads FQGNSA. The CDR3 consists of 17 residues. This chain's CDR3 is CASSLRTGPYSNQPQHF. The CDR3 DNA follows: TGTGCCAGCAGTCTTAGGACGGGACCTTATAGCAATCAGCCCCAGCATTTT. Full variable domain (rest looked up from reference TRBV7-2 and TRBJ1-5): GAGVSQSPSNKVTEKGKDVELRCDPISGHTALYWYRQSLGQGLEFLIYFQGNSAPDKSGLPSDRFSAERTGGSVSTLTIQRTQQEDSAVYLCASSLRTGPYSNQPQHFGDGTRLSIL.

The count of this clonotype is one. The V call is TRBV2, the J call TRBJ2-4; D may be TRBD1 or TRBD2 (5 bases each). The CDR3 runs 14 residues. The germline gives CDR1 SNHLY, CDR2 FYNNEI. V was cut by 7 bases and J by 0 bases, with 10 bases left in between. The CDR3 DNA is TGTGCCAGCAACTGGGACGGAGCCAAAAACATTCAGTACTTC. This gives the protein CASNWDGAKNIQYF.

This sequence joins TRBV25-1 and TRBJ2-3, with 8 bases lining up with TRBD1. In germline, CDR1 is MGHDK, CDR2 SYGVNS. The CDR3 has 15 residues. V was clipped by 9 bases and J by 2 bases; unmatched bases: 10. CDR3 loop: CASPTGALSTDTQYF. The CDR3 bases are TGTGCCAGTCCGACAGGGGCCCTTTCCACAGATACGCAGTATTTT.

This clonotype was observed a few times. The chain employs TRBV5-1 and TRBJ2-1, with TRBD2 as a possible D gene (6 bases). The length of the CDR3 is 14 residues. The ends were cut back, 7 bases at V and 4 bases at J, with 15 bases in the middle. Per germline, CDR1 SGHRS and CDR2 YFSETQ. This chain's CDR3 is CASQEGPGYNEQFF. The CDR3 DNA follows: TGCGCCAGCCAGGAGGGCCCAGGGTACAATGAGCAGTTCTTC.

V and J are TRBV30 and TRBJ2-7; D may match TRBD1 or TRBD2 (5 bases each). V lost 1 base, J lost 3 bases, and 13 bases lay in between. The CDR3 contains 14 residues. CDR1 is GTSNPN and CDR2 is SVGIG in the germline V gene (reference sequence). In DNA, the CDR3 is TGTGCCTGGAGTGAGGGGACGGATTACTACGAGCAGTACTTC. Translated, it gives CAWSEGTDYYEQYF.

This clonotype was seen more than once but under ten times. Its ends do not fully match the called genes, so a read error is possible. V is TRBV12-3 or TRBV12-4 and J is TRBJ2-1; 8 nucleotides line up with TRBD2. This CDR3 is 11 amino acids long. CDR3 sequence reads: CASRLAGEQFF. The CDR3 region has the DNA TGTGCCAGCAGGTTAGCGGGGGAGCAGTTCTTC.

J is TRBJ2-1 and V is TRBV5-1; no reliable D call. Deletions cut 0 bases from V and 5 bases from J, with 6 bases between. The germline V gene encodes CDR1 SGHRS and CDR2 YFSETQ. The CDR3 is 13 amino acids. DNA for the CDR3: TGCGCCAGCAGCTTGGACACCAACAATGAGCAGTTCTTC. This codes for CASSLDTNNEQFF.

This clonotype was recorded a few times. The V gene is TRBV5-1, the J gene TRBJ2-1; 13 nucleotides align to TRBD2. The germline gives CDR1 SGHRS, CDR2 YFSETQ. The CDR3 is 15 residues long. Trimming took 4 bases from V and 4 from J; bases not matched to a gene: 2. The CDR3 is CASSGLAGVYNEQFF. CDR3 nucleotide sequence: TGCGCCAGCAGCGGACTAGCGGGAGTATACAATGAGCAGTTCTTC.

The rearrangement joins TRBV10-3 to TRBJ2-1; D ambiguous. Germline V gene sequence: CDR1 ENHRY, CDR2 SYGVKD. CDR3 length equals 13 residues. Deletions cut 7 bases from V and 5 bases from J, with 12 bases between. The chain's CDR3 is CAITQEKDNEQFF. Here the CDR3 DNA reads TGTGCCATCACTCAGGAGAAGGACAATGAGCAGTTCTTC.